This T cell receptor beta chain was recovered during a study of lymphopenia after photon versus proton radiotherapy. Study observations and caveats: Oligoclonal CD8+ Temra expansion after nadir drove photon patients' diversity drop. Proton therapy kept repertoires fairly stable, unlike photons, which gained effector/memory cells.

Trimming cost V 4 bases and J 5 bases, with 19 bases left between them. CDR3 size: 15 residues. Germline V lookup: CDR1 SGHNT, CDR2 YYREEE (reference sequence). TCRdb's table, derived via immunoSEQ multiplex PCR, lists solely in-frame clones and lacks some. This repertoire shows 68,000 or so clones, approximately 90% found once; its top ten account for 2.9%. To note about this clone: The antigen is unknown.

The sequencing used peripheral blood, collected from a patient treated with photon-based radiotherapy. The chain uses TRBV5-4 and TRBJ2-7; D is possibly TRBD2 (7 bases). This sequence originates from a woman in her 70s with pancreatic cancer. The CDR3 protein is CASSTGSGGRDEQYF. CDR3 DNA sequence: TGTGCCAGCAGCACGGGTTCGGGGGGCCGGGACGAGCAGTACTTC.